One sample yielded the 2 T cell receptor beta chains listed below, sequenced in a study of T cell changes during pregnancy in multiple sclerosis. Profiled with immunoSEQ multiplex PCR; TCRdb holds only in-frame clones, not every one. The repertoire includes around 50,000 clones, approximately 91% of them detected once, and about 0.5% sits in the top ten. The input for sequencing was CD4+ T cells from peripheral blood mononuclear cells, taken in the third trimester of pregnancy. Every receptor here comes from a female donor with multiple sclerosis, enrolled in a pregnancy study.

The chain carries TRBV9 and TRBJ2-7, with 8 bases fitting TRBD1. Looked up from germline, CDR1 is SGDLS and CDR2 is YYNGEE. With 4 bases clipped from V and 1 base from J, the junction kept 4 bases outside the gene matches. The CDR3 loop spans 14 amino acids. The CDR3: CASSTGTGSYEQYF. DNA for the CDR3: TGTGCCAGCAGCACCGGGACAGGTTCCTACGAGCAGTACTTC.

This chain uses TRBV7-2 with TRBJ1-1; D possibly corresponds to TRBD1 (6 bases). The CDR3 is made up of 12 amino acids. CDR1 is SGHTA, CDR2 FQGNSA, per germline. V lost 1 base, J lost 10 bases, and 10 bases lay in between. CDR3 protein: CASSLVLGGAFF. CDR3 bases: TGTGCCAGCAGCTTAGTTCTAGGGGGAGCTTTCTTT.